The TCR beta chain under discussion was sequenced for a study of T cell responses to AZD1222 COVID-19 vaccine. Broader study findings: Receipt of two AZD1222 doses was followed by a rise in Spike-specific TCR breadth and depth. Among vaccine-associated CD4 TCRs, coverage spanned spike, with dominance at 160-218 and 743-854. Sampling captured repertoires only after the peak T cell response. Most donors were white British, females outnumbered males, and clonal diversity was possibly underestimated.

In the case of this clone: What it recognizes is unknown.

The assay was immunoSEQ multiplex PCR, and TCRdb's table has in-frame clones only and misses some. The data show about 180,000 clones, with 88% seen just once and about 7.2% held by the top ten. CDR3 length: 14 amino acids. CDR1 is KGHSH, CDR2 LQKENI, per germline. Unmatched junction bases numbered 5, after V lost 3 bases and J lost 7 bases. The sequencing here drew on peripheral blood, taken on day 0 of AZD1222 vaccination. The chain employs TRBV18 and TRBJ1-5; TRBD1 agrees at 8 bases. The sequence came from an adult in good health. The CDR3 reads CASSPDRGGQPQHF. The DNA for the CDR3 is TGTGCCAGCTCACCTGACAGGGGAGGCCAGCCCCAGCATTTT. The full variable domain, with the rest looked up from reference TRBV18 and TRBJ1-5, is NAGVMQNPRHLVRRRGQEARLRCSPMKGHSHVYWYRQLPEEGLKFMVYLQKENIIDESGMPKERFSAEFPKEGPSILRIQQVVRGDSAAYFCASSPDRGGQPQHFGDGTRLSIL.